One sample yielded the 22 T cell receptor beta chains listed below, sequenced in a study of tumor and adjacent non-tumor tissue in lung cancer (dated by TCRdb to 2016 to 2019). The library was made by multiplex PCR. Sequencer: Illumina HiSeq 2500. TCRbeta libraries were built by three rounds of nested PCR using primers (Table S4), following protocols modified from ARM-PCR. The raw public reads went through TCRdb reprocessing: fastp at Q25, MiXCR clone calling, in-frame beta chains kept. Rows with a matching CDR3 protein are joined into one entry that keeps the most common DNA and genes. The sample contains roughly 70,000 distinct CDR3 sequences, around 78% of them found a single time. The ten largest clones take up about 28% of the sample. RNA was isolated from bulk, unsorted tissue, and RNA quality was assessed with a NanoDrop ND-1000 and an Agilent 2100. The sequencing sample was made of lung tumor tissue. The receptors shown here come from a man aged 55 to 70 with non-small cell lung cancer.

The V and J genes are TRBV4-1 and TRBJ2-4, with 7 bases matching TRBD1. The CDR3 contains 13 residues. V shed 4 bases, J shed 3 bases, and the junction held 0 bases outside the gene matches. CDR1 is MGHRA, CDR2 YSYEKL, per germline. The DNA of the CDR3 is TGCGCCAGCAGCCGGGACAGCAAAAACATTCAGTACTTC. Translation: CASSRDSKNIQYF.

To note about this clonotype: The junction differs from germline at one of its ends, possibly a read error. V usage is TRBV19 and J usage is TRBJ2-2; D might be TRBD2 (6 bases). The CDR3 runs 15 residues. CDR1 is LNHDA, CDR2 SQIVND, per germline (reference sequence). The CDR3 nucleotides read TGTGTCAGTAGTTCGGCCGGGGGAATTACCGGGGAGCTGTTTTTT. This sequence encodes CVSSSAGGITGELFF.

This clonotype showed up just once. Since no conserved phenylalanine or tryptophan closes the CDR3, a read error is the likely cause. V and J are TRBV29-1 and TRBJ1-2; D possibly corresponds to TRBD1 (5 bases). Trimming took off 8 bases at V and 1 base at J, with 11 bases between the two ends. This CDR3 is 12 amino acids long. Per germline, CDR1 SQVTM and CDR2 ANQGSEA. CDR3 nucleotide sequence: TGCAGCATTGCTGGGGGTAACTATGGCTACACCATC. This sequence encodes CSIAGGNYGYTI.

In its sample, this clonotype was seen once. The chain couples TRBV5-1 to TRBJ2-3; 11 positions agree with TRBD2. J gave up 12 bases and V 4 bases, and 13 bases lay outside the gene matches. The CDR3 consists of 15 residues. Germline values: CDR1 SGHRS, CDR2 YFSETQ. CDR3 residues: CASSQLAGGTDAQYF. In nucleotides, the CDR3 is TGCGCCAGCAGCCAGCTAGCGGGAGGCACAGATGCACAGTATTTT. The full variable domain, with the rest looked up from reference TRBV5-1 and TRBJ2-3, is KAGVTQTPRYLIKTRGQQVTLSCSPISGHRSVSWYQQTPGQGLQFLFEYFSETQRNKGNFPGRFSGRQFSNSRSEMNVSTLELGDSALYLCASSQLAGGTDAQYFGPGTRLTVL.

V gene TRBV20-1 combines with J gene TRBJ2-3; D is perhaps TRBD2 (6 bases). This CDR3 comprises 16 residues. CDR1 and CDR2 from the germline V gene are DFQATT and SNEGSKA (reference sequence). The V end lost 5 bases, the J end lost 1 base, and 19 bases lay between the germline ends. CDR3 nucleotides: TGCAGTGCTGAAGTTGTTGGAGGGCTCGGCACAGATACGCAGTATTTT. Its protein product is CSAEVVGGLGTDTQYF.

In the case of this clonotype: The junction shows a germline mismatch at one end, possibly a read error. The chain couples TRBV10-1 to TRBJ2-2; 7 bases fit TRBD2. CDR3 length equals 14 residues. Germline CDR1 WNHNN, CDR2 SYGVQD (reference sequence). The DNA for the CDR3 is TGCGCCAGCAGTGGGTCGGGAGGAGCCGGGGAGCTGTTGTTT. It codes for CASSGSGGAGELLF.

As for this clonotype: One end of the junction is discordant with germline, which a read error may explain. This chain links TRBV6-2 or TRBV6-3 with TRBJ2-1; D is uncertain. Germline V CDR1 and CDR2: MNHEY, SVGEGT. CDR3 size: 13 residues. CDR3 DNA: TGTGCCAACAGTTACTCGATGAAGAATGAGCAGCTCTTC. Its translation: CANSYSMKNEQLF.

The chain has TRBV29-1 and TRBJ2-1; maybe TRBD1 (5 bases). V lost 8 bases and J lost 4, with 18 bases in between. The CDR3 covers 14 residues. CDR1 is SQVTM, CDR2 ANQGSEA, per germline. The CDR3 sequence is CSPQRQGSYNEQFF. DNA of the CDR3: TGCAGCCCCCAAAGGCAGGGTTCGTACAATGAGCAGTTCTTC.

Turning to this clonotype: Here the CDR3 omits its conserved ending phenylalanine or tryptophan, so a read error is the likely source. The chain links TRBV20-1 to TRBJ1-6; 9 nucleotides align to TRBD1. Germline V CDR1 and CDR2: DFQATT, SNEGSKA (reference sequence). This CDR3 is 20 amino acids long. V shed 0 bases and J 11 bases; nucleotides not matched to a gene: 23. The chain's CDR3 is CSARDHASQLGQGSGTPLHY. The CDR3 nucleotides read TGCAGTGCTAGAGACCACGCGAGCCAATTGGGACAGGGTTCGGGTACACCCCTCCACTAT.

This clonotype was observed many times. V gene TRBV29-1 combines with J gene TRBJ2-6; 9 nucleotides match TRBD2. There are 15 residues in the CDR3. Germline lookup yields CDR1 SQVTM and CDR2 ANQGSEA. V shed 4 bases, J shed 16 bases, and the junction held 17 bases outside the gene matches. The CDR3 loop is CSVAAGGTGAKVLTF. Written as DNA, the CDR3 is TGCAGCGTTGCAGCGGGAGGTACTGGGGCAAAAGTACTGACTTTC.

This clonotype has a count of ten or more. This chain joins TRBV7-8 and TRBJ1-1; D is undetermined. CDR1 SGHVS and CDR2 FQNEAQ come from the germline V gene. Trimming shortened V by 5 bases and J by 5 bases, and 15 bases separated the two germline ends. The CDR3 is 14 amino acids. In DNA form, the CDR3 reads TGTGCCAGCAGCACACCCAAGGTGGGGACTGAAGCTTTCTTT. It specifies CASSTPKVGTEAFF.

In regard to this clonotype: The missing conserved phenylalanine or tryptophan at the end of this CDR3 makes a read error likely. J is TRBJ2-7 and V is TRBV6-5; TRBD2 matches at 10 bases. Looked up from germline, CDR1 is MNHEY and CDR2 is SVGAGI. With 6 bases clipped from V and 9 bases from J, the junction kept 11 bases outside the gene matches. CDR3 length: 14 amino acids. CDR3 in DNA: TGTGCCAGCAGATCCGAACTAGCGGGAAACGGGCAGTACATC. Residues: CASRSELAGNGQYI.

Of note for this clonotype: With a much larger clone just one base away, this may be a read error. The chain is built from TRBV5-1 and TRBJ2-1, with D unresolved. Trimming pared 1 base from V and 4 bases from J, leaving 12 bases between. The CDR3 spans 15 residues. CDR1 and CDR2 from the germline V gene are SGHRS and YFSETQ. The CDR3 sequence is CASSLNARNYNEQFF. In nucleotides, the CDR3 is TGCGCCAGCAGCTTGAATGCTCGAAATTACAATGAGCAGTTCTTC.

The CDR3 bases are TGTGCCAGCAGTATCCGGGATCAAGAGACCCAGTACTTC. It is translated as CASSIRDQETQYF. The chain employs TRBV11-3 and TRBJ2-5, with a possible D match to TRBD2 (5 bases). The CDR3 sequence is 13 residues long. Per germline, CDR1 SGHNT and CDR2 YENEEA. Trimming removed 6 bases from V and 2 bases from J, with 10 bases in between.

This clonotype has just one count. One junction end does not reproduce the germline sequence, and a read error may be involved. The chain is built from TRBV12-3 or TRBV12-4 and TRBJ2-3; TRBD2 agrees at 8 bases. There are 14 residues in the CDR3. CDR3 amino acids: CASSLSGGQDTQYF. CDR3 nucleotides: TGTGCCAGCAGTTTATCGGGAGGGCAGGATACGCAATATTTT.

Comments on this clonotype: The junction shows a germline mismatch at one end, possibly a read error. The chain uses TRBV5-1 and TRBJ1-1, with D possibly being TRBD1 (6 bases). Germline V gives CDR1 SGHRS, CDR2 YFSETQ. The CDR3 contains 14 residues. This CDR3 is CASSLGNRVTDAFF. CDR3 coding DNA: TGCGCCAGCAGCTTGGGTAACAGGGTAACTGACGCTTTCTTT.

Worth noting for this clonotype: A read error may explain this, as a much larger clone is one base away. The gene calls are TRBV28 and TRBJ2-7, with D possibly being TRBD1 (6 bases). The CDR3 is 14 amino acids. The germline V gene encodes CDR1 MDHEN and CDR2 SYDVKM. The V end was cut by 4 bases, the J end by 0 bases, with 10 bases between. The CDR3 spells CASSSRGISYEQYF. The CDR3 DNA reads as TGTGCCAGCAGTTCGAGGGGGATCTCCTACGAGCAGTACTTC.

V usage is TRBV29-1 and J usage is TRBJ1-4, with D perhaps matching TRBD1 (5 bases). Per germline, CDR1 SQVTM and CDR2 ANQGSEA. This CDR3 is 13 amino acids long. The CDR3 DNA is TGCCGCGCACAAAGGGGTACAAATGAAAAACTGTTTTTT. The encoded protein is CRAQRGTNEKLFF.

On this clonotype itself: A read error may produce the germline difference seen at one junction end. The rearrangement joins TRBV30 to TRBJ2-1; 7 bases align to TRBD2. The germline V gene has CDR1 GTSNPN and CDR2 SVGIG (reference sequence). This CDR3 spans 15 amino acids. The CDR3 nucleotides read TGTGCCTGGAGTCCCTCGATGGCTAGCGGTGCGGGGCCATCCTTC. This gives the protein CAWSPSMASGAGPSF.

Worth noting for this clonotype: Since the CDR3 does not end with the conserved phenylalanine or tryptophan, this likely comes from a read error. V and J are TRBV11-3 and TRBJ2-2, with D hard to call. Trimming removed 3 bases at V and 0 bases at J, with 8 bases between. Germline V CDR1 and CDR2: SGHNT, YENEEA. This CDR3 has 15 amino acids. The CDR3 nucleotides are TGTGCCAGCAGCTTCGGCAGGACGAACACCGGGGAGCTGTTTTCT. Encoded protein: CASSFGRTNTGELFS.

Of note for this clonotype: The junction and the germline gene differ at one end; a read error may be behind it. V gene TRBV20-1 combines with J gene TRBJ1-2, with D possibly TRBD1 on 5 matching bases. Germline V gene sequence: CDR1 DFQATT, CDR2 SNEGSKA (reference sequence). CDR3 length: 12 amino acids. CDR3 DNA: TGCAGTGTGGACACGACTGCATATGGCTACATCTTC. It translates to CSVDTTAYGYIF.

This clonotype was observed a single time. The CDR3 does not end in the conserved phenylalanine or tryptophan, so this is likely a read error. This chain links TRBV11-1 with TRBJ2-2; D not resolved. The germline V gene has CDR1 SGHAT and CDR2 FQDESV (reference sequence). CDR3 length: 14 residues. CDR3 sequence (DNA): TGTGCTAGCAGCTATATTAGTGGCACCTGGGAGCTGTTTTCT. Protein sequence: CASSYISGTWELFS.